These T cell receptor beta chains were read from a single sample in a study of CD8 T cells in ankylosing spondylitis. TCRdb recomputed calls from the 5' RACE reads with MiXCR, one row per CDR3 protein. The table includes some 270,000 distinct CDR3 sequences, roughly a third detected once. What was sequenced was blood, either unsorted or a sorted T cell fraction (not recorded which). The receptors were gathered from a male donor with ankylosing spondylitis or in good health (not recorded which). Both conserved end residues are part of each CDR3. D genes are given only for firm matches. A row's size may be missing; if present it is once, few, many or a size class.

d_gene	v_gene	j_gene	abundance	CDR3nt	CDR3aa
NA	TRBV24-1	TRBJ2-4	NA	TGTGCCACCAGTGATCTCCTCAACCCAAACATTCAGTACTTC	CATSDLLNPNIQYF
NA	TRBV20-1	TRBJ1-4	few	TGCAGTGCTCTACGGGGGGGTAGAGAAAAACTGTTTTTT	CSALRGGREKLFF
NA	TRBV6-4	TRBJ2-7	few	TGTGCCAGCAGTGACTCGAATATCCAGGAGGGGCATTGCTTC	CASSDSNIQEGHCF
TRBD2	TRBV4-1	TRBJ2-5	few	TGCGCCAGCAGCCAAGACCGCGGGAGGGGAGAGACCCAGTACTTC	CASSQDRGRGETQYF
TRBD1	TRBV6-1	TRBJ2-3	NA	TGTGCCAGCAGTCCGACAGGGGAAGAGGTGGATACGCAGTATTTT	CASSPTGEEVDTQYF
TRBD1	TRBV7-9	TRBJ2-5	NA	TGTGCCAGCAGCTTGAGGGGGCGCGGAGAGACCCAGTACTTC	CASSLRGRGETQYF
TRBD2	TRBV10-3	TRBJ2-7	many	TGTGCCACCACGGTTGGAGCGGGGGGCCCGAGAACCTACGAGCAGTACTTC	CATTVGAGGPRTYEQYF
NA	TRBV10-2	TRBJ1-5	NA	TGCGCCAGCAGAGGAGAGGGAGGCAATCAGCCCCAGCATTTT	CASRGEGGNQPQHF
NA	TRBV5-5	TRBJ1-1	NA	TGTGCCAGCAGCTTGGCTCGGGGGGCCGCTGAAGCTTTCTTT	CASSLARGAAEAFF
NA	TRBV4-2	TRBJ2-7	NA	TGTGCCAGCAGCCGGGTCGTCTCCTACGAGCAGTACTTC	CASSRVVSYEQYF
NA	TRBV27	TRBJ1-6	few	TGTGCCAGCAGTAGGGAACCCTCATTAGCCCTCCACTTT	CASSREPSLALHF
TRBD2	TRBV6-1	TRBJ2-7	few	TGTGCCAGCAGTAGGACTAGCGGGGGGTTCTCCGAGCAGTACTTC	CASSRTSGGFSEQYF
NA	TRBV20-1	TRBJ2-7	NA	TGCAGTGCTAGATACCAGGGGGGGGGGCAGTACTTC	CSARYQGGGQYF
NA	TRBV11-2	TRBJ2-5	NA	TGTGCCAGCAGCTTAGGGGTCAACGGACAAGAGACCCAGTACTTC	CASSLGVNGQETQYF
NA	TRBV7-9	TRBJ2-1	NA	TGTGCCAGCAGCGTAGATATGGAGCAGTTCTTC	CASSVDMEQFF
TRBD2	TRBV9	TRBJ2-1	NA	TGTGCCAGCAGCGTAGCGTGGGGGGGGAAGACTAATGAGCAGTTCTTC	CASSVAWGGKTNEQFF
NA	TRBV18	TRBJ1-1	NA	TGTGCCAGCTCACCGGATGCTGGGGGGATAGGGAACACTGAAGCTTTCTTT	CASSPDAGGIGNTEAFF
TRBD1	TRBV12-3/TRBV12-4	TRBJ2-7	NA	TGTGCCAGCAGTTATACACAGGGGAACTACGAGCAGTACTTC	CASSYTQGNYEQYF
NA	TRBV9	TRBJ1-2	few	TGTGCCAGCAGCGTAGCAGGGTTCTATGGCTACACCTTC	CASSVAGFYGYTF
NA	TRBV12-3/TRBV12-4	TRBJ1-1	few	TGTGCCAGCAGTCCCTACAAGGGTTATACTGAAGCTTTCTTT	CASSPYKGYTEAFF
TRBD1	TRBV20-1	TRBJ1-2	NA	TGCAGTGCTAGAGGAAAGGGGGACAGGGGTTACTATGGCTACACCTTC	CSARGKGDRGYYGYTF
NA	TRBV20-1	TRBJ2-3	few	TGCAGTGCTAGACTCGGCAGTAGCACAGATACGCAGTATTTT	CSARLGSSTDTQYF